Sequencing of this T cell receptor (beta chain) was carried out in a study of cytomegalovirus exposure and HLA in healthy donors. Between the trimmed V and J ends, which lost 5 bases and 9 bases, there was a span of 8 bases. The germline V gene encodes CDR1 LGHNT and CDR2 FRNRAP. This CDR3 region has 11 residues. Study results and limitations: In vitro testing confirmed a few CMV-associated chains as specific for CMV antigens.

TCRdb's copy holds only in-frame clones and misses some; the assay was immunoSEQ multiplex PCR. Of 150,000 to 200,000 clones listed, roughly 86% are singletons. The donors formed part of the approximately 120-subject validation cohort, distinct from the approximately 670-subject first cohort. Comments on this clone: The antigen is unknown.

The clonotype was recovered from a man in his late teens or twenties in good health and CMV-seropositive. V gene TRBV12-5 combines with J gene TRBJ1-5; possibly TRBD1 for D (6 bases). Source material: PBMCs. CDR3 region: CASGPDRPQHF. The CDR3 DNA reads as TGTGCTAGTGGTCCGGACAGGCCCCAGCATTTT.